The sequence of this T cell receptor beta chain was determined in a study of blood T cells in healthy people across ages (dated by TCRdb to between 2014 and 2017). For context, the study as a whole: Template switching captured roughly one uniquely barcoded TCR beta cDNA molecule per two T cells in model experiments. Donors of different ages were randomly distributed across sequencing lanes to avoid experimental bias. Using the same blood draw, the study looked at two additional independent replicas of 1 million unique cDNA reads for two donors, one aged 18 to 29 and the other aged 80 or older. To track age-related changes in TCR beta repertoire diversity, the study relied on deep sequencing normalized with unique cDNA molecular identifiers. The donors were divided into four age groups: young (average approximately 17 years), middle-aged (about 39), aged (approximately 62) and long-lived (nearly 85).

With regard to this clonotype: The antigen it binds to is not known. The input lacks base qualities; no much larger clone sits a single base away.

The library was built by means of 5' RACE. Sequencing was carried out with an Illumina HiSeq 2500. A second PCR of 7 to 11 cycles was performed with a sample-barcoded 5' primer and a J-beta primer mix. A template-switch 5' adaptor carrying 12 random nucleotides introduced a unique molecular identifier onto each TCR beta cDNA molecule. Each sample yielded at least 3 million CDR3-containing paired-end reads. First-strand cDNA synthesis was performed from all RNA using the Mint cDNA synthesis kit, with priming by a TRBC-specific oligonucleotide. After uracil-DNA glycosylase treatment, a first 18-cycle PCR used universal primers M1SS and BC2_uni_R on all cDNA. The paper's processing steps were these. Each sample was normalized by randomly selecting 1 million high-quality reads, each carrying a distinct molecular identifier. Reads with shared molecular identifiers were discarded instead of being binned into consensus sequences. CDR3 identification, clonotype clustering and error correction used MiTCR with a Q25 quality threshold and the strictest error-elimination algorithm. Lower-bound total TCR beta diversity was estimated with a nonparametric unseen species model using Euler transformation. TCRdb cleaned the public reads at Q25 with fastp, built clones with MiXCR and kept in-frame beta chains. A single entry per CDR3 protein holds the most common genes and DNA from its merged rows. The V and J calls come from TCRdb's annotation, not from the publication. For this sample there are about 680,000 distinct CDR3 sequences; about 52% appear just once. In total, the top ten clones hold around a third of the sample.

CDR1 and CDR2 were assigned from the germline V gene as MDHEN and SYDVKM. The trim is 2 bases for V and 6 bases for J, with a gap of 14 bases between the germline ends. Including the terminal cysteine and phenylalanine, the CDR3 comprises 14 residues. The entry retains the CDR3 DNA only, 42 bases that are in frame from base 1. Overall study results and their limits: Conclusive comparison of naive and antigen-experienced compartments was prevented by the profiling of bulk unsorted PBMCs. Observed TCR beta diversity per million T cells fell roughly linearly with age, and a significant reduction was already apparent by age roughly 40. Estimates of total diversity based on one million sequenced T cells were considered lower bounds and underestimates. Observed TCR beta diversity correlated strongly with the percentage of naive T cells measured by flow cytometry. Because the CMV infection status of the donors was unknown, age-related changes in expanded clonotypes may potentially have been confounded. Compared with the aged group, more naive CD4+ T cells, fewer expanded clones and increased TCR diversity were shown by the long-lived group, suggesting age selection.

Systemically healthy Caucasian individuals from Russia, 39 in total and aged about 6 to 95 years, were included as donors. Ten milliliters of peripheral blood were drawn from each donor into EDTA-treated Vacutainer tubes. PBMCs were isolated by Ficoll-Paque density-gradient centrifugation, with at least 6.5 million obtained per sample. Trizol reagent was used to extract total RNA from PBMCs, with at least 5.5 micrograms per sample. For every donor, flow cytometry on a PBMC aliquot measured the percentage of naive CD45RAhigh/CD27high T cells. Sequencing was carried out using blood. The clonotype originates from a woman aged 60-70 years in good health. The sequence joins TRBV28 to TRBJ2-7; possibly the D gene is TRBD2, per 6 matching bases. The CDR3 here reads CASSLRRDPSEQYF. The DNA sequence is as follows: TGTGCCAGCAGTTTAAGGCGGGATCCCTCCGAGCAGTACTTC.